These 24 T cell receptor beta chains share one sample of origin, sequenced in a study of cytomegalovirus exposure and HLA in healthy donors. The study ran its PCR with 60 Vbeta and 13 Jbeta primers. Profiled with immunoSEQ multiplex PCR; TCRdb holds only in-frame clones, not every one. This table has under 110,000 clones, roughly four fifths appearing once. Sequenced input: PBMCs. All receptors derive from a man aged 45-65 years in good health and CMV-seronegative.

The sample holds a few counts of this clone. The V and J genes are TRBV2 and TRBJ1-5; the D is unclear. The germline V and J ends were trimmed by 6 bases and 4 bases, with 13 bases remaining between them. Germline V CDR1 and CDR2: SNHLY, FYNNEI. The CDR3 sequence is 14 residues long. For the CDR3, the DNA is TGTGCCAGCAGGAGAGAGGCGGAGAATCAGCCCCAGCATTTT. It encodes CASRREAENQPQHF.

This chain uses TRBV5-1 with TRBJ1-6; no clear D. Germline V gene sequence: CDR1 SGHRS, CDR2 YFSETQ. This CDR3 has 15 residues. V was clipped by 0 bases and J by 8 bases, with 12 bases between them. This chain's CDR3 is CASSLGLSTYSPLHF. The CDR3 coding sequence is TGCGCCAGCAGCTTGGGACTCTCTACCTATTCACCCCTCCACTTT.

The CDR3 here is CASSLQGYGYTF. CDR3 bases: TGTGCCAGCAGTTTACAGGGTTATGGCTACACCTTC. The chain couples TRBV28 to TRBJ1-2; weak D call: TRBD1 (5 bases). Trimming removed 2 bases from V and 5 bases from J, with 6 bases in between. This CDR3 comprises 12 residues. Germline V CDR1 and CDR2: MDHEN, SYDVKM.

CDR3 coding DNA: TGTGCCAGCAGCCTTCTTACCGCCGGGACATCGAATTCACCCCTCCACTTT. It specifies CASSLLTAGTSNSPLHF. The V gene is TRBV4-2, the J gene TRBJ1-6, with TRBD1 as a possible D gene (6 bases). This CDR3 spans 17 amino acids. V was clipped by 4 bases and J by 7 bases, with 20 bases between them. Per the germline V gene, CDR1 is LGHNA and CDR2 is YNFKEQ.

The CDR3 loop is CASSFTGEAYEQYF. In DNA, the CDR3 is TGCGCCAGCAGCTTCACAGGGGAGGCCTACGAGCAGTACTTC. The chain carries TRBV4-3 and TRBJ2-7, with D possibly matching TRBD1 (7 bases). Germline V gives CDR1 LGHNA, CDR2 YSLEER. The V and J ends lost 5 bases and 2 bases respectively, with 13 bases between them. The CDR3 consists of 14 residues.

In its sample, this clone was seen a few times. This chain joins TRBV6-1 and TRBJ1-3; no firm D call. Per the germline V gene, CDR1 is MNHNS and CDR2 is SASEGT. The CDR3 spans 15 residues. V was pared by 5 bases and J by 0 bases, with 11 bases between. The CDR3, as DNA: TGTGCCAGCAGTCCGACACACGACTCTGGAAACACCATATATTTT. Its translation: CASSPTHDSGNTIYF.

This chain uses TRBV5-1 with TRBJ2-3, with 9 nucleotides matching TRBD2. Germline CDR1 SGHRS, CDR2 YFSETQ. The CDR3 length is 15 residues. The trim removed 2 bases at V and 4 bases at J, leaving 5 bases unmatched. CDR3 nucleotide sequence: TGCGCCAGCAGCTTCGGAGCGGGGGGCCCAGATACGCAGTATTTT. It translates to CASSFGAGGPDTQYF.

V is TRBV10-3 and J is TRBJ2-7, with TRBD1 matching 8 bases. Germline lookup yields CDR1 ENHRY and CDR2 SYGVKD. The CDR3 has 14 residues. Germline trimming cut 10 bases from V and 0 bases from J; bases unmatched to any gene: 8. The CDR3 DNA follows: TGTGCCACACTGACAGGGGAAAGCTCCTACGAGCAGTACTTC. Protein product: CATLTGESSYEQYF.

The chain uses TRBV20-1 and TRBJ2-3, with D hard to call. This CDR3 has 11 amino acids. Per the germline V gene, CDR1 is DFQATT and CDR2 is SNEGSKA (reference sequence). V dropped 6 bases and J dropped 0 bases, with 4 bases sitting between them. The CDR3 spells CSALSTDTQYF. The DNA of the CDR3 is TGCAGTGCCCTTAGCACAGATACGCAGTATTTT.

The chain combines TRBV27 with TRBJ2-2; 10 bases map to TRBD1. V dropped 0 bases and J dropped 3; count of bases not matched to a gene: 4. Germline V gives CDR1 MNHEY, CDR2 SMNVEV (reference sequence). The CDR3 sequence is 17 residues long. The CDR3: CASSLSSGTGDTGELFF. DNA of the CDR3: TGTGCCAGCAGTTTATCATCCGGGACAGGGGACACCGGGGAGCTGTTTTTT.

The rearrangement uses TRBV19 and TRBJ1-1, with D possibly TRBD1 on 6 matching bases. The CDR3 covers 14 residues. Trimming removed 3 bases at V and 4 bases at J, with 12 bases between. Germline V CDR1 and CDR2: LNHDA, SQIVND (reference sequence). The CDR3 here is CASSIGQGPTEAFF. The DNA of the CDR3 is TGTGCCAGTAGTATCGGGCAGGGGCCCACTGAAGCTTTCTTT.

Of note for this clone: At one boundary the junction diverges from the germline segment, which might be a read error. This sequence joins TRBV7-9 and TRBJ1-4; D gene uncertain. Germline CDR1 is SEHNR and CDR2 is FQNEAQ (reference sequence). The CDR3 is made up of 15 amino acids. This chain's CDR3 is CSSSFPSTTNEKLFF. The CDR3 DNA reads TGTTCCAGCAGCTTTCCGAGTACAACTAATGAAAAACTGTTTTTT.

V and J are TRBV5-1 and TRBJ2-3, with a tentative D call TRBD1 (5 bases). The CDR3 runs to 15 residues. Per germline, CDR1 SGHRS and CDR2 YFSETQ. V lost 0 bases and J 0 bases, leaving 8 bases between the germline ends. Here the CDR3 DNA reads TGCGCCAGCAGCTTGGAGGACATCAGCACAGATACGCAGTATTTT. Residues: CASSLEDISTDTQYF.

The chain uses TRBV5-4 and TRBJ2-3; 8 bases match TRBD2. Trimming cost V 0 bases and J 2 bases; bases outside gene matches: 5. This CDR3 is built from 16 residues. Germline-derived CDR1 and CDR2 are SGHNT and YYREEE (reference sequence). CDR3 region: CASSLARGGITDTQYF. In nucleotides, the CDR3 is TGTGCCAGCAGCTTGGCCCGGGGGGGTATCACAGATACGCAGTATTTT.

This clone has only a few counts. The V and J genes are TRBV10-3 and TRBJ2-7, with 7 bases aligning to TRBD1. The CDR3 contains 14 residues. Looked up from germline, CDR1 is ENHRY and CDR2 is SYGVKD. V lost 4 bases and J lost 5; bases outside the gene matches: 8. This CDR3 is CAISGKGATDEQYF. The CDR3 DNA follows: TGTGCCATCAGTGGGAAGGGGGCGACCGACGAGCAGTACTTC.

The chain couples TRBV19 to TRBJ1-1, with a weak D call TRBD1 (5 bases). Trimming pared 5 bases from V and 1 base from J, leaving 8 bases between. Germline V gene lookup returns CDR1 LNHDA and CDR2 SQIVND (reference sequence). There are 13 residues in the CDR3. The CDR3 is CASSSTGNTEAFF. The CDR3 DNA sequence: TGTGCCAGTAGTTCCACAGGGAACACTGAAGCTTTCTTT.

This clone has only a few counts. V usage is TRBV7-9 and J usage is TRBJ1-6; 10 bases fit TRBD1. The germline V gene encodes CDR1 SEHNR and CDR2 FQNEAQ (reference sequence). The CDR3 loop spans 16 amino acids. V shed 5 bases and J 7 bases; nucleotides not matched to a gene: 8. In DNA, the CDR3 is TGTGCCAGCAGCCCAACCGGGACAGGGGACAATTCACCCCTCCACTTT. The encoded protein is CASSPTGTGDNSPLHF.

This chain uses TRBV5-1 with TRBJ1-1; TRBD1 is a possible D gene (5 bases). The CDR3 extends over 15 amino acids. Trimming took off 9 bases at V and 4 bases at J, with 22 bases between the two ends. Germline V gene lookup returns CDR1 SGHRS and CDR2 YFSETQ. Here the CDR3 DNA reads TGCGCCACCGCTGAGGGAGGGGCTGAAGGCACTGAAGCTTTCTTT. Its translation: CATAEGGAEGTEAFF. The full variable domain, rest sourced from reference TRBV5-1 and TRBJ1-1, is KAGVTQTPRYLIKTRGQQVTLSCSPISGHRSVSWYQQTPGQGLQFLFEYFSETQRNKGNFPGRFSGRQFSNSRSEMNVSTLELGDSALYLCATAEGGAEGTEAFFGQGTRLTVV.

In DNA form, the CDR3 reads TGTGCCAGCAGCTTATATCGGGGGAGCAATCAGCCCCAGCATTTT. Its translation is CASSLYRGSNQPQHF. This chain uses TRBV7-2 with TRBJ1-5; tentative D call: TRBD1 (5 bases). Germline lookup yields CDR1 SGHTA and CDR2 FQGNSA. Deletions cut 2 bases from V and 1 base from J, with 9 bases between. This CDR3 is built from 15 residues.

This clone was detected only a few times. This chain uses TRBV14 with TRBJ1-2; 7 bases map to TRBD1. V lost 5 bases to trimming and J lost 3 bases; unmatched junction nucleotides: 3. The CDR3 consists of 13 residues. Germline V gives CDR1 SGHDN, CDR2 FVKESK. This CDR3 is CASSEQGHYGYTF. DNA of the CDR3: TGTGCCAGCAGCGAACAGGGGCACTATGGCTACACCTTC.

The rearrangement uses TRBV14 and TRBJ1-1; D might be TRBD1 (5 bases). Trimming pared 1 base from V and 4 bases from J, leaving 10 bases between. CDR1 and CDR2 (germline): SGHDN, FVKESK. CDR3 length: 14 residues. In DNA form, the CDR3 reads TGTGCCAGCAGCCAAGTTGGAGGGGCCACTGAAGCTTTCTTT. Amino acids: CASSQVGGATEAFF. Full variable domain (remainder filled in from reference TRBV14 and TRBJ1-1): EAGVTQFPSHSVIEKGQTVTLRCDPISGHDNLYWYRRVMGKEIKFLLHFVKESKQDESGMPNNRFLAERTGGTYSTLKVQPAELEDSGVYFCASSQVGGATEAFFGQGTRLTVV.

The rearrangement links TRBV11-2 to TRBJ2-5; D ambiguous. CDR1 is SGHAT, CDR2 FQNNGV, per germline. The CDR3 has 12 amino acids. V lost 1 base and J 5 bases, leaving 5 bases between the germline ends. CDR3 bases: TGTGCCAGCAGCTTAGTACGGGAGACCCAGTACTTC. Translation: CASSLVRETQYF.

CDR3 DNA sequence: TGTGCCAGCTCACTTAACAGGGGGCAACAGCCCCAGCATTTT. This translates into CASSLNRGQQPQHF. This chain joins TRBV18 and TRBJ1-5, with 9 positions matching TRBD1. The CDR3 is made up of 14 amino acids. Germline CDR1 reads KGHSH; CDR2 reads LQKENI. The junction had 5 bases not matched to a gene; V was cut back by 4 bases and J by 7 bases.

The rearrangement links TRBV4-1 to TRBJ1-5, with TRBD1 matching over 10 bases. V shed 0 bases and J 7 bases; nucleotides not matched to a gene: 3. The germline gives CDR1 MGHRA, CDR2 YSYEKL. The CDR3 is made up of 15 amino acids. The DNA for the CDR3 is TGCGCCAGCAGCCAAGATGGGACAGGGGTCCAGCCCCAGCATTTT. This sequence encodes CASSQDGTGVQPQHF.